This T cell receptor beta chain was found in a study of T-cell reconstitution after alpha-beta-depleted transplantation in children. Preparing the TCRbeta library involved the use of unique molecular identifiers. TCRdb analysed the PCR reads with MiXCR anew, one entry per CDR3 protein. The sample has around 370,000 distinct CDR3 sequences; 10% are singletons. Per the germline V gene, CDR1 is LGHNA and CDR2 is YNFKEQ. CDR3 length: 17 amino acids. V lost 4 bases and J lost 6; bases outside the gene matches: 14. Sequences were derived from PBMCs from the stem cell graft donor, sampled from the stem cell graft. The chain has TRBV4-2 and TRBJ2-7; 11 bases agree with TRBD1. This sequence was found in a human donor who donated a stem cell graft to a child with acute lymphoblastic leukemia. The CDR3 spells CASSLPFAGTGGLEQYF. Here the CDR3 DNA reads TGTGCCAGCAGCCTCCCCTTCGCCGGGACAGGGGGGCTCGAGCAGTACTTC.